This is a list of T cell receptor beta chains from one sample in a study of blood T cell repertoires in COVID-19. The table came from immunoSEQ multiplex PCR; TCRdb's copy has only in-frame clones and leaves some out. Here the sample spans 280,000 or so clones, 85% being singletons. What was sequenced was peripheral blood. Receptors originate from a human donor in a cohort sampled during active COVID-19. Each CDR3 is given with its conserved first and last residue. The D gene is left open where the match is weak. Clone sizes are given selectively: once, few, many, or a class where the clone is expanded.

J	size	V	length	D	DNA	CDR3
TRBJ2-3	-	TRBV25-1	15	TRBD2	TGTGCCAGCAGTGATTTGACTAGCGGCACAGATACGCAGTATTTT	CASSDLTSGTDTQYF
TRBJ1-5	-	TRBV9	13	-	TGTGCCAGCAGCGTCGAGGGAGCAGGGGCCCAGCATTTT	CASSVEGAGAQHF
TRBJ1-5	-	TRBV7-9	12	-	TGTGCCAGCAGCCACTTGAATCAGCCCCAGCATTTT	CASSHLNQPQHF
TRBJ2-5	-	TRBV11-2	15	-	TGTGCCAGCACCGGCCGGGACTTAGGGCAGGAGACCCAGTACTTC	CASTGRDLGQETQYF
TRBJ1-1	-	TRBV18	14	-	TGTGCCAGCTCACGCACGTCGGGGAACACTGAAGCTTTCTTT	CASSRTSGNTEAFF
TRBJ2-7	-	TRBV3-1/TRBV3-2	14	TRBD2	TGTGCCAGCAGCCAACTAGCGGGAGTGGAAGAGCAGTACTTC	CASSQLAGVEEQYF
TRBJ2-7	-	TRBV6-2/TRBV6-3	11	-	TGTGCCAGCAGCCCACTAGGCGAGCAGTACTTC	CASSPLGEQYF
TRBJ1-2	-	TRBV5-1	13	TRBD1	TGCGCCAGCAGCTGGGAGACAGGGGTGGGCTACACCTTC	CASSWETGVGYTF
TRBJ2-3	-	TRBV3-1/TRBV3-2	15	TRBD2	TGTGCCAGCAGAGTGACTAGCGGGTACACAGATACGCAGTATTTT	CASRVTSGYTDTQYF
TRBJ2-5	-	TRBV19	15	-	TGTGCCAGTAGTCCCTCGTCGGTTGCAGGCGAGACCCAGTACTTC	CASSPSSVAGETQYF
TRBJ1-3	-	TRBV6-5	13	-	TGTGCCAGCAAGGGGTGGGTTGAAAACACCATATATTTT	CASKGWVENTIYF
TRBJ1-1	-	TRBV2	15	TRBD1	TGTGCCAGCAGGGGACAGACCTTTATGAACACTGAAGCTTTCTTT	CASRGQTFMNTEAFF
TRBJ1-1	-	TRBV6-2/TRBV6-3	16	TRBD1	TGTGCCAGCAGTTACCCGACAGGGGCGATGAACACTGAAGCTTTCTTT	CASSYPTGAMNTEAFF
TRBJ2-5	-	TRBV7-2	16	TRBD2	TGTGCCAGCAGCTTAGCCGGGACTAGCGGGGCCGGGACCCAGTACTTC	CASSLAGTSGAGTQYF
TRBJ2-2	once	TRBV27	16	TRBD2	TGTGCCAGCAGTTTTCTAGCGGGAGGGCCCACCGGGGAGCTGTTTTTT	CASSFLAGGPTGELFF
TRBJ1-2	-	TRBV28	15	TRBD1	TGTGCCAGCAGTTTTGGGACAGGGCGTGACTATGGCTACACCTTC	CASSFGTGRDYGYTF
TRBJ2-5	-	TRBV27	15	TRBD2	TGTGCCAGCAGTTTTAGCGGGAGGGCCGGCGAGACCCAGTACTTC	CASSFSGRAGETQYF
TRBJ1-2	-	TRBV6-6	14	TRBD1	TGTGCCAGCAGTCTCAGGACAGGGGGCAGTGGCTACACCTTC	CASSLRTGGSGYTF
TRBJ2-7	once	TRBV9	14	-	TGTGCCAGCAGCGTAGATAGTTTAGCCTACGAGCAGTACTTC	CASSVDSLAYEQYF
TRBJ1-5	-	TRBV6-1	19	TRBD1	TGTGCCAGCAGTGAATTCGGGACAGGGGGCTGGGGGGGCAATCAGCCCCAGCATTTT	CASSEFGTGGWGGNQPQHF
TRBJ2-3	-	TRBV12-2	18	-	TGTGCAAGTCGCTCAGAAGCTATACTAGCGGGGGCCACAGATACGCAGTATTTT	CASRSEAILAGATDTQYF
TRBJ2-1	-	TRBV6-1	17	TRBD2	TGTGCCAGCAGTGGAGCTGGACTAGCGGTATCCTACAATGAGCAGTTCTTC	CASSGAGLAVSYNEQFF
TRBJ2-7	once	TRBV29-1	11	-	TGCAGCGTTGCAGGGACCTACGAGCAGTACTTC	CSVAGTYEQYF
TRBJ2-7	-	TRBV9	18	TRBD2	TGTGCCAGCAGCCCTGCAAACCACCCGGGACTAGGTCCCTACGAGCAGTACTTC	CASSPANHPGLGPYEQYF
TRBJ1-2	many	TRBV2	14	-	TGTGCCAGCAGTGGCATGCAGGGTCTCGATGGCTACACCTTC	CASSGMQGLDGYTF
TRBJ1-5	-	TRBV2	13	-	TGTGCCTCAACCCGGGGGGGGGTTCAGCCCCAGCATTTT	CASTRGGVQPQHF
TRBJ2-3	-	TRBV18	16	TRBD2	TGTGCCAGCTCCAACCGGGCGGGAGGTTCCACAGATACGCAGTATTTT	CASSNRAGGSTDTQYF
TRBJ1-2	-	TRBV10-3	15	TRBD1	TGTGCCATCAGTGAGTACGGATGGACAGGGTATGGCTACACCTTC	CAISEYGWTGYGYTF
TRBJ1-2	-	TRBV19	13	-	TGTGCCAGTAGTAGAGGAACATCCCGCGGCTACACCTTC	CASSRGTSRGYTF
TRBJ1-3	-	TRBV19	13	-	TGTGCCAGTAGTCTCGGACAGCGAAACACCATATATTTT	CASSLGQRNTIYF
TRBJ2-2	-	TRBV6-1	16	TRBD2	TGTGCCAGCAGTGAAGAAATCGCGGGAGGGGCCGGGGAGCTGTTTTTT	CASSEEIAGGAGELFF
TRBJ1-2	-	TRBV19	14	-	TGTGCCAGTAGTGACAGGTTCCTAGGCTATGGCTACACCTTC	CASSDRFLGYGYTF
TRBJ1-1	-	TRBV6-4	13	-	TGTGCCAGCAGTGCAGAGGGTTGGACTGAAGCTTTCTTT	CASSAEGWTEAFF
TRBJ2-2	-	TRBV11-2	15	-	TGTGCCAGCAGCTTAAGTGCGGGGCTCCCCGGGGAGCTGTTTTTT	CASSLSAGLPGELFF
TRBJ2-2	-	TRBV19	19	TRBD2	TGTGCCAGTAGTGCCGGGACTAGCGGGAGGGCCGGGAACACCGGGGAGCTGTTTTTT	CASSAGTSGRAGNTGELFF
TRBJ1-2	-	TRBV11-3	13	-	TGTGCCAGCAGCCCATCCGGGACATCGACCTACACCTTC	CASSPSGTSTYTF
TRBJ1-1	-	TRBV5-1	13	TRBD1	TGCGCCAGCAGCGGACAGGGAAACACTGAAGCTTTCTTT	CASSGQGNTEAFF
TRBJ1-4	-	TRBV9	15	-	TGTGCCAGCAGCGTAGCTGGGGGCATAAGAGAAAAACTGTTTTTT	CASSVAGGIREKLFF
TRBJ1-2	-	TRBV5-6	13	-	TGTGCCAGCAGCTCCACAGTGGAAATTGGCTACACCTTC	CASSSTVEIGYTF
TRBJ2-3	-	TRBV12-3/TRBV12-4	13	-	TGTGCCAGCAGTTTAGACACCCCAGATACGCAGTATTTT	CASSLDTPDTQYF
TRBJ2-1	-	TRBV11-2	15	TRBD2	TGTGCCAGCAGCTTAGACGTACTAGCGGGCCTAGAGCAGTTCTTC	CASSLDVLAGLEQFF
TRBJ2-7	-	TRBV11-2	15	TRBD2	TGTGCCAGCAGCCTGGGGACTAGCGTTTCCTACGAGCAGTACTTC	CASSLGTSVSYEQYF
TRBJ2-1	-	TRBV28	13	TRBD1	TGTGCCAGCAACCCCTCGACAGGGAACGAGCAGTTCTTC	CASNPSTGNEQFF
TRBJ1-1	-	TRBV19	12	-	TGTGCCAGTAGTATCCCCGACACTGAAGCTTTCTTT	CASSIPDTEAFF
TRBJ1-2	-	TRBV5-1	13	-	TGCGCCAGCAGCACCCGGGGGGGGAATGGCTACACCTTC	CASSTRGGNGYTF
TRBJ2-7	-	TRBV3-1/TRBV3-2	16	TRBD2	TGTGCCAGCAGCGTGGGGGGGACTAGCGGATCCTACGAGCAGTACTTC	CASSVGGTSGSYEQYF
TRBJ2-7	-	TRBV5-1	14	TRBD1	TGCGCCAGCAGTTCCGGGACAGGGGGTAACGAGCAGTACTTC	CASSSGTGGNEQYF